Listed here are 13 T cell receptor beta chains from one sample, sequenced in a study of T cell responses to AZD1222 COVID-19 vaccine. The protocol was immunoSEQ multiplex PCR, while the TCRdb copy is restricted to in-frame clones and leaves out a portion. Of around 130,000 clones listed, 80% to 90% are singletons. Source: peripheral blood, taken on day 0 of AZD1222 vaccination. These receptors were taken from an adult in good health.

The chain combines TRBV18 with TRBJ1-1; D unresolved. Germline V gives CDR1 KGHSH, CDR2 LQKENI. The CDR3 extends over 14 amino acids. Trimming pared 2 bases from V and 1 base from J, leaving 8 bases between. CDR3 bases: TGTGCCAGCTCACCAGAGACGCGGAACACTGAAGCTTTCTTT. It codes for CASSPETRNTEAFF.

The chain uses TRBV3-1 (or the pseudogene TRBV3-2) and TRBJ1-1; D is unclear. Germline assignment: CDR1 LGHDT and CDR2 YNNKEL (reference sequence). Trimming removed 2 bases from V and 5 bases from J, with 3 bases in between. CDR3 length equals 11 residues. This CDR3 reads CASSQQTEAFF. CDR3 nucleotide sequence: TGTGCCAGCAGCCAACAGACTGAAGCTTTCTTT.

The chain has TRBV10-3 and TRBJ2-7; 9 bases are a match to TRBD1. Trimming at V came to 7 bases and at J to 4 bases, leaving 8 bases not matched to a gene. The CDR3 runs to 14 residues. Germline loops: CDR1 ENHRY, CDR2 SYGVKD. The CDR3: CAIMEDRGRYEQYF. The CDR3 region has the DNA TGTGCCATCATGGAGGACAGGGGTAGATACGAGCAGTACTTC.

This chain connects TRBV30 to TRBJ1-3; D ambiguous. Germline assignment: CDR1 GTSNPN and CDR2 SVGIG (reference sequence). This CDR3 is 11 amino acids long. The germline V and J ends were trimmed by 2 bases and 5 bases, with 4 bases remaining between them. The CDR3 loop is CAWSSRNTIYF. DNA of the CDR3: TGTGCCTGGAGTTCGAGAAACACCATATATTTT.

The chain recombines TRBV24-1 with TRBJ1-5; perhaps TRBD1 as D (6 bases). CDR1 and CDR2 (germline): KGHDR, SFDVKD. The CDR3 is 20 residues long. Deletions cut 4 bases from V and 0 bases from J, with 24 bases between. CDR3 sequence (DNA): TGTGCCACCAGTGACAGAATGGACAGCCAGAGGGCCTATAGCAATCAGCCCCAGCATTTT. This encodes CATSDRMDSQRAYSNQPQHF.

This sequence joins TRBV19 and TRBJ1-2, with a possible D match to TRBD1 (5 bases). CDR3 length equals 13 residues. CDR1 is LNHDA and CDR2 is SQIVND in the germline V gene (reference sequence). V shed 7 bases and J shed 0 bases, with 9 bases lying between them. The CDR3 reads CASTKGANYGYTF. Here the CDR3 DNA reads TGTGCCAGTACCAAAGGGGCTAACTATGGCTACACCTTC.

The V call is TRBV7-6, the J call TRBJ2-3; TRBD2 aligns across 7 bases. Germline CDR1 SGHVS, CDR2 FNYEAQ. Unmatched junction bases numbered 9, after V lost 6 bases and J lost 3 bases. CDR3 length: 15 residues. The CDR3 nucleotides read TGTGCCAGCAGGGATTCTAGGCGGGAGACAGATACGCAGTATTTT. Translated, it gives CASRDSRRETDTQYF.

V and J are TRBV6-5 and TRBJ2-7, with TRBD1 matching over 7 bases. V dropped 8 bases and J dropped 2; count of bases not matched to a gene: 9. The germline V gene encodes CDR1 MNHEY and CDR2 SVGAGI. This CDR3 is 14 amino acids long. The CDR3 bases are TGTGCCAGCCTGACGGACAGGTCTACCTACGAGCAGTACTTC. Protein product: CASLTDRSTYEQYF.

The chain couples TRBV19 to TRBJ1-2; tentative D call: TRBD1 (6 bases). Trimming took off 5 bases at V and 8 bases at J, with 18 bases between the two ends. The CDR3 extends over 14 amino acids. Per germline, CDR1 LNHDA and CDR2 SQIVND (reference sequence). The CDR3 here is CASSFIVQGRGYTF. The CDR3 DNA follows: TGTGCCAGTAGTTTTATTGTACAGGGCCGGGGCTACACCTTC.

This clone was counted a few times. The genes are TRBV7-9 and TRBJ1-5; D is unresolved. Trimming removed 1 base from V and 4 bases from J, with 11 bases in between. The CDR3 is 15 residues long. Germline-derived CDR1 and CDR2 are SEHNR and FQNEAQ (reference sequence). CDR3 DNA sequence: TGTGCCAGCAGCTTAGGTGGAGGGCTAAATCAGCCCCAGCATTTT. Translated, it gives CASSLGGGLNQPQHF.

The chain links TRBV18 to TRBJ2-7; D tentatively fits TRBD1 or TRBD2 (8 bases each). CDR1 and CDR2 from the germline V gene are KGHSH and LQKENI. V was pared by 1 base and J by 5 bases, with 24 bases between. The CDR3 covers 18 residues. The CDR3 spells CASSPLGGRRATGDEQYF. The DNA of the CDR3 is TGTGCCAGCTCACCACTAGGCGGGAGGAGGGCGACAGGGGACGAGCAGTACTTC.

The rearrangement joins TRBV27 to TRBJ2-5, with 12 nucleotides matching TRBD2. The CDR3 sequence is 15 residues long. V gave up 5 bases and J gave up 5 bases; unmatched junction bases: 6. From germline, CDR1 is MNHEY and CDR2 SMNVEV (reference sequence). The CDR3 DNA reads as TGTGCCAGCAGTCCACCGGGACTAGCGGGTGAGACCCAGTACTTC. The encoded protein is CASSPPGLAGETQYF.

The chain couples TRBV25-1 to TRBJ1-5, with a tentative D call TRBD1 (5 bases). CDR1 is MGHDK and CDR2 is SYGVNS in the germline V gene. This CDR3 has 16 residues. The V end lost 8 bases, the J end lost 0 bases, and 17 bases lay between the germline ends. The CDR3: CASSPIGEYSNQPQHF. DNA of the CDR3: TGTGCCAGCTCACCAATAGGGGAATATAGCAATCAGCCCCAGCATTTT.